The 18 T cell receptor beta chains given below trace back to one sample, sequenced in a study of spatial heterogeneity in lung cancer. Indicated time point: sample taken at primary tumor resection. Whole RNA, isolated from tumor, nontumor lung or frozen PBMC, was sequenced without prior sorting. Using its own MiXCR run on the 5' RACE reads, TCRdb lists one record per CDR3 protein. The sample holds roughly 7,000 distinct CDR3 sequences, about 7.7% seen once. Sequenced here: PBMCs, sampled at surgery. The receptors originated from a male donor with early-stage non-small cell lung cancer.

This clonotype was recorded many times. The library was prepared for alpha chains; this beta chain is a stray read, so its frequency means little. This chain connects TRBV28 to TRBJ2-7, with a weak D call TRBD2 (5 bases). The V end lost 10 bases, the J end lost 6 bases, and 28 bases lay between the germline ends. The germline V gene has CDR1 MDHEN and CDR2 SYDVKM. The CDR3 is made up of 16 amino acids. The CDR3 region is CATSSRADRTSGEQYF. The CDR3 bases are TGTGCCACGTCCTCGAGGGCGGATAGAACGTCGGGCGAGCAGTACTTC. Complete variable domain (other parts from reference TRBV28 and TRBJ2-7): DVKVTQSSRYLVKRTGEKVFLECVQDMDHENMFWYRQDPGLGLRLIYFSYDVKMKEKGDIPEGYSVSREKKERFSLILESASTNQTSMYLCATSSRADRTSGEQYFGPGTRLTVT.

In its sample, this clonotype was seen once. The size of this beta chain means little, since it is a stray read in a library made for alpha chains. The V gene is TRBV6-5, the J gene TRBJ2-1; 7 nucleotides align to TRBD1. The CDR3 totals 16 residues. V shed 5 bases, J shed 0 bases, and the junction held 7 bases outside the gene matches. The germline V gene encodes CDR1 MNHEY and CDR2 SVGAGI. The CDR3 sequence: CASSTYRGGSYNEQFF. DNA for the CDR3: TGTGCCAGCAGTACGTACAGGGGTGGCTCCTACAATGAGCAGTTCTTC.

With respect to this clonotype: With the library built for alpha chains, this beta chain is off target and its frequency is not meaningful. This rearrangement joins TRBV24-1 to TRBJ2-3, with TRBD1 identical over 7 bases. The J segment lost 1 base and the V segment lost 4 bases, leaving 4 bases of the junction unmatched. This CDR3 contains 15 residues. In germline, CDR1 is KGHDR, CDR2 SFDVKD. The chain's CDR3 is CATSDRGSGTDTQYF. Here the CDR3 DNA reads TGTGCCACCAGTGACAGGGGGAGCGGCACAGATACGCAGTATTTT.

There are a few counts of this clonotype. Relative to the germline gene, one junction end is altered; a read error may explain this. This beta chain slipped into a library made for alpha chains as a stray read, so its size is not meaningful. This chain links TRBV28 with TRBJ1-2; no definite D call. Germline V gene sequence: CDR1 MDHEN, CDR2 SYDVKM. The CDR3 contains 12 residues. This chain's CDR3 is CVSQLSNYGYTF. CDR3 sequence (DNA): TGTGTCAGCCAGCTTTCTAACTATGGCTACACCTTC.

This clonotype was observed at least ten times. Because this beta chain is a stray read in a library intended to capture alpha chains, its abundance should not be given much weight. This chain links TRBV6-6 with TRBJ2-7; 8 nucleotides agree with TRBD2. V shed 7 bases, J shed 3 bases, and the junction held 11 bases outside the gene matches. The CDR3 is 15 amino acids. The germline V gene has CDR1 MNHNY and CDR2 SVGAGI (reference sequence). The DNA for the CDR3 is TGTGCCAGCACCTCCCGGGCGGGGGGAGTCTACGAGCAGTACGTC. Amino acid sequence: CASTSRAGGVYEQYV.

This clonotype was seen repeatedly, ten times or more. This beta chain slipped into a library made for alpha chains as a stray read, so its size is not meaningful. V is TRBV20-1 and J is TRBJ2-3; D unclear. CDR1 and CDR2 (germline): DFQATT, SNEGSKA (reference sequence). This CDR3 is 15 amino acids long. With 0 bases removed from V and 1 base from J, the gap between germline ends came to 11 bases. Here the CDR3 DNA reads TGCAGTGCTAGAGAACAGCACTGGCGCACAGATACGCAGTATTTT. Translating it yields CSAREQHWRTDTQYF.

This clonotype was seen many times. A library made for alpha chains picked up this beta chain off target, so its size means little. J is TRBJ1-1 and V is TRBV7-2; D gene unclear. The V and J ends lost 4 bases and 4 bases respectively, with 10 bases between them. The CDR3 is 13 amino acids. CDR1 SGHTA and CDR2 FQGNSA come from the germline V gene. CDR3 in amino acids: CASSYITGTEAFF. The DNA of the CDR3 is TGTGCCAGCAGCTATATAACGGGCACTGAAGCTTTCTTT.

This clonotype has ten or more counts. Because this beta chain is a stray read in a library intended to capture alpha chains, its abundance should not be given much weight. For the CDR3, the DNA is TGCAGTGCTTCACCTTGGACTAGCGGGGATTGGGATACGCAGTATTTT. Translation gives CSASPWTSGDWDTQYF. The rearrangement joins TRBV20-1 to TRBJ2-3; TRBD2 matches 12 bases. CDR1 DFQATT and CDR2 SNEGSKA come from the germline V gene (reference sequence). The CDR3 length is 16 residues. V lost 5 bases, J lost 6 bases, and 12 bases stayed unmatched.

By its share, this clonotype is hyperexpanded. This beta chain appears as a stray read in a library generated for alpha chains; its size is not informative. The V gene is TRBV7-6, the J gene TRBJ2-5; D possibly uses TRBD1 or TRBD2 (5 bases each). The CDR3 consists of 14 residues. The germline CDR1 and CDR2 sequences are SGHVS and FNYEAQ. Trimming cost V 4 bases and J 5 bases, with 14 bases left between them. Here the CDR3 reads CASSSPYGAETQYF. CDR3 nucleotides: TGTGCCAGCAGCTCCCCGTACGGGGCGGAGACCCAGTACTTC.

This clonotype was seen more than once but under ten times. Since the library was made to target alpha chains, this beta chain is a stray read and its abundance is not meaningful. The CDR3 here is CASSESDTGELFF. CDR3 nucleotide sequence: TGCGCCAGCAGTGAGTCTGACACCGGGGAGCTGTTTTTT. The rearrangement uses TRBV10-2 and TRBJ2-2, with unresolved D. V gave up 0 bases and J gave up 3 bases, with 2 bases separating them. The CDR3 has 13 amino acids. The germline V gene has CDR1 WSHSY and CDR2 SAAADI.

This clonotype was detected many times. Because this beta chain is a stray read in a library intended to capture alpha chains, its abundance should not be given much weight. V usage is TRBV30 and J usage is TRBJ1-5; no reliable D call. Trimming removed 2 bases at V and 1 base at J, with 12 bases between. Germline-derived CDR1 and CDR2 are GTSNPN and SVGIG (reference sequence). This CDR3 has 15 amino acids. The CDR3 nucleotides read TGTGCCTGGAGTCGGGAGGGATTGAGCAATCAGCCCCAGCATTTT. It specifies CAWSREGLSNQPQHF.

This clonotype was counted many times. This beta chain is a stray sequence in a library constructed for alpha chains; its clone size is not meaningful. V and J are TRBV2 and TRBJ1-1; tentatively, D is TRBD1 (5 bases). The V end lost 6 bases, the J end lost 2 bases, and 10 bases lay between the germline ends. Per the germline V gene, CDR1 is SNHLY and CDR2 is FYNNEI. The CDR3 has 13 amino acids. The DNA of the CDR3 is TGTGCCAGCAGCGGGGCGGGAAACACTGAAGCTTTCTTT. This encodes CASSGAGNTEAFF.

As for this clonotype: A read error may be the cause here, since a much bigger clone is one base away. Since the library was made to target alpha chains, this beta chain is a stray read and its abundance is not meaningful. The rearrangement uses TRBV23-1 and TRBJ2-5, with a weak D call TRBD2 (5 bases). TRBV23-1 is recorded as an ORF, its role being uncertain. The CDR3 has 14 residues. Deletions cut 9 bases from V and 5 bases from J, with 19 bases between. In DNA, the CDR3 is TGCGCCAGTCATAGGGAGTCCTTCGAGGAGACCCAGTACTTC. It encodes CASHRESFEETQYF.

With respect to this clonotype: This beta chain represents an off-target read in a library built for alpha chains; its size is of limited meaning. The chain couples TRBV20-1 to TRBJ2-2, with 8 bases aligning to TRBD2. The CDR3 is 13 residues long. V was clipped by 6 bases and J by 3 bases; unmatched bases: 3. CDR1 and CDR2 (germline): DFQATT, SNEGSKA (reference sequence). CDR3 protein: CSASGGHTGELFF. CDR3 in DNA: TGCAGTGCCTCGGGGGGGCACACCGGGGAGCTGTTTTTT.

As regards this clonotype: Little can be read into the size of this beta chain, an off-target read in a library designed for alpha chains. Written as DNA, the CDR3 is TGTGCCATCAGTGGGGACAGGGGGGTGAATGAGCAGTTCTTC. Translating it yields CAISGDRGVNEQFF. This sequence joins TRBV10-3 and TRBJ2-1, with TRBD1 matching 11 bases. Trimming cost V 4 bases and J 7 bases; bases outside gene matches: 3. Germline V gene data show CDR1 as ENHRY and CDR2 as SYGVKD. The CDR3 has 14 residues.

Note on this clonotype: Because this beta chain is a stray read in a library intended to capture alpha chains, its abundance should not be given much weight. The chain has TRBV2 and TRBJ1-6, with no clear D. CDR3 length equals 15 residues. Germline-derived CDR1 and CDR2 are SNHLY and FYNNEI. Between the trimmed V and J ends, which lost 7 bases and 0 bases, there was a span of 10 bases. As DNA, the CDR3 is TGTGCCAGCAAAGGGCAGAGCTCCTATAATTCACCCCTCCACTTT. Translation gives CASKGQSSYNSPLHF.

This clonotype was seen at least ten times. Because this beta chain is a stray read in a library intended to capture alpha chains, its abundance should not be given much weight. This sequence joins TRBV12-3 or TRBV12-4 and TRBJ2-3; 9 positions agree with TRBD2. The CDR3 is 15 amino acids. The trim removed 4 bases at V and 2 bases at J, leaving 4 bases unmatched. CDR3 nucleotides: TGTGCCAGCAGTTCGGGCGGGGGGGCCACAGATACGCAGTATTTT. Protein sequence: CASSSGGGATDTQYF.

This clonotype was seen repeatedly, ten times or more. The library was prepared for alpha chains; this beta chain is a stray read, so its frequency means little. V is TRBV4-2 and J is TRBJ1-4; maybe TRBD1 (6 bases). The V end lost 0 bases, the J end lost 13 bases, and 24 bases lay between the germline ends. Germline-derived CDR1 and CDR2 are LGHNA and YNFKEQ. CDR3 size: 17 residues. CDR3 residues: CASSQDRQAGAGFGLFF. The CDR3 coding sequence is TGTGCCAGCAGCCAAGATAGACAGGCAGGGGCCGGGTTTGGACTGTTTTTT.